Sequencing of this TCR beta chain was carried out in a study of T cells in Graves' hyperthyroidism and ophthalmopathy. Findings and limits, study-wide: In simple terms, a model built on 13 V-J features told ophthalmopathy apart from stable hyperthyroidism. Ophthalmopathy, as predicted by the model, came a median roughly 6.3 months after the prediction.

Deletions cut 5 bases from V and 2 bases from J, with 16 bases between. The CDR3 loop spans 15 amino acids. The V gene's germline CDR1 is SGHTA and CDR2 FQGNSA. This clonotype was counted at least ten times. The antigen remains unidentified. Researchers amplified the TCR beta CDR3 regions from RNA transcripts. With the HTBI primer set, the TCR CDR3 went through a first round of RT-PCR. TCRdb reprocessed the multiplex PCR reads via MiXCR and lists one record per CDR3 protein. The sample holds hundreds of thousands of distinct CDR3 sequences; roughly 21% are singletons and the top ten take 40% to 50%. Patients with ophthalmopathy all had a Clinical Activity Score of at least 3, a NOSPECS grade of at least 4 and duration under 3 months.

The chain uses TRBV7-2 and TRBJ2-7; maybe TRBD1 (8 bases). Material for sequencing was blood. The TCR sequence derives from a man aged 40-55 years with Graves' ophthalmopathy. Written as DNA, the CDR3 is TGTGCCAGCAGCACTGACAGGGGACTACCCTACGAGCAGTACTTC. It specifies CASSTDRGLPYEQYF.